A single sample is the source of the 27 T cell receptor beta chains below, sequenced in a study of metastatic and nonmetastatic thyroid tumors. TCRdb re-clonotyped the PCR reads through MiXCR. Of approximately 30,000 clones listed, less than 4% are singletons. Not a single patient had been given any form of treatment at any point before undergoing thyroid surgery. What was sequenced was blood. These receptor sequences come from a male donor with papillary thyroid cancer or a benign thyroid nodule (not recorded which). Some clones in this sample may be carry-over from other donors' samples.

The chain links TRBV28 to TRBJ1-6; D is uncertain. The CDR3 has 16 residues. Germline values: CDR1 MDHEN, CDR2 SYDVKM. V was cut by 2 bases and J by 1 base, with 9 bases left in between. CDR3 sequence: CASSLTGWSYNSPLHF. CDR3 coding DNA: TGTGCCAGCAGTTTAACGGGATGGTCCTATAATTCACCCCTCCACTTT.

A few counts support this clone. The CDR3 region has the DNA TGTGCCACCAGCAGTTTTGTCACAGATACGCAGTATTTT. It codes for CATSSFVTDTQYF. This chain joins TRBV15 and TRBJ2-3; D remains unclear. The germline gives CDR1 LNHNV, CDR2 YYDKDF (reference sequence). The V end was cut by 3 bases, the J end by 2 bases, with 6 bases between. This CDR3 comprises 13 residues.

This chain connects TRBV24-1 to TRBJ2-3; D not resolved. Looked up from germline, CDR1 is KGHDR and CDR2 is SFDVKD. V was cut by 4 bases and J by 5 bases, with 6 bases left in between. The CDR3 has 12 residues. The DNA of the CDR3 is TGTGCCACCAGTGACATACTAGATACGCAGTATTTT. Protein product: CATSDILDTQYF.

This clone was detected ten times or more. The V call is TRBV25-1, the J call TRBJ1-6; unclear D gene. Trimming removed 5 bases at V and 7 bases at J, with 6 bases between. The CDR3 covers 12 residues. Germline V CDR1 and CDR2: MGHDK, SYGVNS. CDR3 sequence (DNA): TGTGCCAGCAGTTACGGAAATTCACCCCTCCACTTT. It is translated as CASSYGNSPLHF.

This clone was recorded many times. CDR3 in amino acids: CAIREDTEAFF. Here the CDR3 DNA reads TGTGCCATCAGGGAGGACACTGAAGCTTTCTTT. The J gene is TRBJ1-1, the V gene TRBV10-3; D is unclear. The germline V gene encodes CDR1 ENHRY and CDR2 SYGVKD. This CDR3 is 11 amino acids long. The V gene lost 6 bases and the J gene lost 3 bases, with 5 bases spanning the gap.

This clone appeared a few times. V and J are TRBV2 and TRBJ1-2; D gene unclear. In germline, CDR1 is SNHLY, CDR2 FYNNEI. Trimming took 4 bases from V and 4 from J, leaving 10 bases between them. This CDR3 is 13 amino acids long. CDR3 sequence: CASSADGSYGYTF. The CDR3 DNA is TGTGCCAGCAGTGCGGACGGGAGCTATGGCTACACCTTC. Filled out from reference TRBV2 and TRBJ1-2, the complete variable domain reads EPEVTQTPSHQVTQMGQEVILRCVPISNHLYFYWYRQILGQKVEFLVSFYNNEISEKSEIFDDQFSVERPDGSNFTLKIRSTKLEDSAMYFCASSADGSYGYTFGSGTRLTVV.

This clone was detected ten times or more. The CDR3 sequence is CASSTGQGTDTQYF. The CDR3 coding sequence is TGTGCCAGTAGTACCGGACAGGGAACAGATACGCAGTATTTT. The chain recombines TRBV19 with TRBJ2-3, with 8 bases that match TRBD1. The CDR3 length is 14 residues. Trimming at V came to 4 bases and at J to 3 bases, leaving 3 bases not matched to a gene. Germline CDR1 and CDR2: LNHDA and SQIVND (reference sequence).

Points on this clone: An end of the junction does not agree with germline; a read error may underlie this. The chain couples TRBV5-4 to TRBJ2-2, with 12 positions matching TRBD2. Germline V gene data show CDR1 as SGHNT and CDR2 as YYREEE (reference sequence). CDR3 length: 17 amino acids. CDR3 DNA: TGTGCCAGCAGCACCGGACTAGCGGGATCGGTCACCCGGGAGCTGGTTTTT. Encoded protein: CASSTGLAGSVTRELVF.

This clone has a count of ten or more. The gene calls are TRBV20-1 and TRBJ1-5, with a possible D match to TRBD1 (6 bases). Looked up from germline, CDR1 is DFQATT and CDR2 is SNEGSKA (reference sequence). The CDR3 is 13 amino acids. Trimming cost V 4 bases and J 7 bases, with 14 bases left between them. The CDR3 coding sequence is TGCAGTGCTATCAGACAGGCAAGGCAGCCCCAGCATTTT. This translates into CSAIRQARQPQHF.

Worth noting for this clone: At one end the junction does not follow the germline gene, possibly because of a read error. CDR3 amino acids: CSSRASGMETLYF. The DNA for the CDR3 is TGCAGTTCTAGGGCTAGCGGGATGGAGACCCTGTACTTC. The chain combines TRBV20-1 with TRBJ2-5, with 9 positions matching TRBD2. The length of the CDR3 is 13 residues. The germline gives CDR1 DFQATT, CDR2 SNEGSKA (reference sequence).

This clone has a handful of counts. V gene TRBV28 combines with J gene TRBJ1-6, with a possible D match to TRBD1 (6 bases). The CDR3 is made up of 12 amino acids. The germline V and J ends were trimmed by 7 bases and 13 bases, with 14 bases remaining between them. CDR1 is MDHEN, CDR2 SYDVKM, per germline. The DNA of the CDR3 is TGTGCCAGCAAACCATTGACAGGTCCCCTCCACTTT. Its translation: CASKPLTGPLHF.

This clone occurred a few times. The J gene is TRBJ1-3, the V gene TRBV6-1; D remains ambiguous. The CDR3 covers 17 residues. V was shortened by 8 bases and J by 1 base, with 21 bases between the two germline ends. Germline assignment: CDR1 MNHNS and CDR2 SASEGT. The CDR3 loop is CASAPGSTAGSGNTIYF. The CDR3 DNA sequence: TGTGCCAGCGCCCCTGGGAGTACAGCCGGATCTGGAAACACCATATATTTT.

This clone was counted a few times. The chain joins TRBV12-3 or TRBV12-4 to TRBJ2-6; D is unclear. This CDR3 region has 13 residues. The V and J ends lost 7 bases and 3 bases respectively, with 7 bases between them. The CDR3, as DNA: TGTGCCAGCATCCGGTATGGGGCCAACGTCCTGACTTTC. Translating it yields CASIRYGANVLTF.

This clone was counted ten times or more. The rearrangement uses TRBV9 and TRBJ2-7, with D maybe TRBD1 (6 bases). V gave up 4 bases and J gave up 2 bases, with 10 bases separating them. Per the germline V gene, CDR1 is SGDLS and CDR2 is YYNGEE. The CDR3 covers 13 residues. The CDR3 loop reads CASSQDSTYEQYF. For the CDR3, the DNA is TGTGCCAGCAGCCAGGACAGCACCTACGAGCAGTACTTC. Full variable domain (rest looked up from reference TRBV9 and TRBJ2-7): DSGVTQTPKHLITATGQRVTLRCSPRSGDLSVYWYQQSLDQGLQFLIQYYNGEERAKGNILERFSAQQFPDLHSELNLSSLELGDSALYFCASSQDSTYEQYFGPGTRLTVT.

The CDR3 is CASRPLAGAYEQYF. CDR3 bases: TGTGCCAGCAGACCGCTTGCGGGTGCCTACGAGCAGTACTTC. J is TRBJ2-7 and V is TRBV6-2 or TRBV6-3; D possibly corresponds to TRBD2 (5 bases). V dropped 6 bases and J dropped 2 bases, with 14 bases sitting between them. This CDR3 contains 14 residues. CDR1 and CDR2 (germline): MNHEY, SVGEGT.

Judged by abundance, this clone is medium-sized. The chain joins TRBV28 to TRBJ2-1; TRBD2 aligns across 7 bases. Germline CDR1 is MDHEN and CDR2 is SYDVKM. Trimming cost V 8 bases and J 6 bases; bases outside gene matches: 10. The CDR3 has 14 amino acids. The CDR3 loop reads CASLPGTKSNEQFF. In DNA, the CDR3 is TGTGCCAGCTTACCCGGGACTAAAAGCAATGAGCAGTTCTTC.

The table lists this clone with many counts. V is TRBV3-1 and J is TRBJ2-5, with TRBD2 matching over 7 bases. V was clipped by 1 base and J by 6 bases; unmatched bases: 11. The CDR3 runs 16 residues. Germline CDR1 LGHDT, CDR2 YNNKEL (reference sequence). The CDR3 DNA follows: TGTGCCAGCAGCCAAGCGGGGGAGGGCCTGCGGAAGACCCAGTACTTC. It translates to CASSQAGEGLRKTQYF.

This clone was observed a few times. The chain links TRBV20-1 to TRBJ1-2, with no clear D. V was trimmed by 3 bases and J by 2 bases, leaving 13 bases between them. This CDR3 contains 14 residues. CDR1 DFQATT and CDR2 SNEGSKA come from the germline V gene (reference sequence). DNA for the CDR3: TGCAGTGCTAGCTCTATGGGGATCAACTATGGCTACACCTTC. Amino acids: CSASSMGINYGYTF.

The rearrangement links TRBV27 to TRBJ2-2; D is perhaps TRBD1 (6 bases). V lost 2 bases, J lost 8 bases, and 6 bases lay in between. This CDR3 has 12 residues. Per germline, CDR1 MNHEY and CDR2 SMNVEV (reference sequence). DNA of the CDR3: TGTGCCAGCAGTTTAAGGGGGGGGGAGCTGTTTTTT. Protein: CASSLRGGELFF.

This clone appeared a few times. This chain joins TRBV5-1 and TRBJ1-2; D not resolved. Germline V lookup: CDR1 SGHRS, CDR2 YFSETQ. Trimming stripped 2 bases from V and 7 bases from J, with 15 bases between. The CDR3 covers 14 residues. The CDR3 nucleotides read TGCGCCAGCAGCTTTCCCGATGGGCAGCGTGGCTACACCTTC. As protein: CASSFPDGQRGYTF. Supplemented by reference TRBV5-1 and TRBJ1-2, the full variable domain reads KAGVTQTPRYLIKTRGQQVTLSCSPISGHRSVSWYQQTPGQGLQFLFEYFSETQRNKGNFPGRFSGRQFSNSRSEMNVSTLELGDSALYLCASSFPDGQRGYTFGSGTRLTVV.

The chain links TRBV13 to TRBJ1-3, with D perhaps matching TRBD1 (5 bases). V was shortened by 5 bases and J by 0 bases, with 11 bases between the two germline ends. CDR3 size: 15 residues. Germline V CDR1 and CDR2: PRHDT, FYEKMQ (reference sequence). CDR3 coding DNA: TGTGCCAGCAGCCGGGGACGTAGCTCTGGAAACACCATATATTTT. Its translation is CASSRGRSSGNTIYF.

This clone was recorded at least ten times. J is TRBJ2-7 and V is TRBV20-1; TRBD2 is a possible D gene (6 bases). From germline, CDR1 is DFQATT and CDR2 SNEGSKA (reference sequence). The CDR3 totals 13 residues. V lost 2 bases to trimming and J lost 3 bases, with 11 bases between them. The CDR3 here is CSARSSTSYEQYF. CDR3 sequence (DNA): TGCAGTGCTAGATCTTCGACTAGCTACGAGCAGTACTTC.

In this sample, this clone turned up many times. The rearrangement joins TRBV19 to TRBJ2-2; 8 positions agree with TRBD1. CDR3 size: 14 residues. Germline trimming cut 10 bases from V and 6 bases from J; bases unmatched to any gene: 10. Germline V gene lookup returns CDR1 LNHDA and CDR2 SQIVND (reference sequence). CDR3 amino acids: CATRQGSRAGELFF. Here the CDR3 DNA reads TGTGCCACGAGACAGGGGAGTAGGGCCGGGGAGCTGTTTTTT.

The chain carries TRBV6-4 and TRBJ1-1; no reliable D call. CDR1 and CDR2 from the germline V gene are MRHNA and SNTAGT. V was trimmed by 3 bases and J by 2 bases, leaving 7 bases between them. This CDR3 contains 13 residues. The CDR3 spells CASSESANTEAFF. In DNA form, the CDR3 reads TGTGCCAGCAGTGAATCGGCAAACACTGAAGCTTTCTTT.

The chain couples TRBV24-1 to TRBJ2-1, with 8 bases lining up with TRBD1. V trimming: 0 bases; J trimming: 6 bases; junction bases outside the gene matches: 6. Germline values: CDR1 KGHDR, CDR2 SFDVKD. The length of the CDR3 is 16 residues. CDR3 loop: CATSDLAGGEGNEQFF. CDR3 DNA sequence: TGTGCCACCAGTGATTTGGCAGGGGGCGAGGGCAATGAGCAGTTCTTC.

In its sample, this clone was seen many times. V usage is TRBV10-1 and J usage is TRBJ2-1, with TRBD1 identical over 8 bases. The CDR3 consists of 16 residues. The germline V gene encodes CDR1 WNHNN and CDR2 SYGVQD (reference sequence). J lost 7 bases, V lost 5 bases, and 13 bases had no gene match. The CDR3 DNA follows: TGCGCCAGCAGTTCCTCCCCTGGGACAGGCCTGAATGAGCAGTTCTTC. This gives the protein CASSSSPGTGLNEQFF.

This clone has a count of ten or more. The chain uses TRBV5-1 and TRBJ2-3; D is tentatively TRBD1 or TRBD2 (6 bases each). Deletions cut 3 bases from V and 3 bases from J, with 17 bases between. CDR3 size: 16 residues. CDR1 is SGHRS, CDR2 YFSETQ, per germline. The CDR3, as DNA: TGCGCCAGCAGCTCGGGACAAGGGGGGAGGACAGATACGCAGTATTTT. This translates into CASSSGQGGRTDTQYF.